What follows is one TCR beta chain and its context. Its antigen is currently unknown. In this CDR3 the conserved last residue, phenylalanine or tryptophan, is missing, so a read error is likely. This record comes from a study of tumor-infiltrating lymphocytes in primary liver carcinoma. V lost 7 bases, J lost 2 bases, and 6 bases stayed unmatched. The CDR3 is 13 residues long. Per germline, CDR1 SQVTM and CDR2 ANQGSEA. The source material, 20-30 mg of unsorted bulk tissue, was used to co-extract RNA and DNA. Findings and caveats of the study: Only about 7-24% of top clones were detected in all five tumor regions.

A primer in the constant region served to generate TCR beta cDNA from 500 ng of total RNA. Employing slightly modified ARM-PCR, three nested multiplex PCR rounds were run, and these gave rise to the TCR beta libraries. TRBV1-TRBV30 forward primers paired with a C-beta reverse primer were used in the first two PCR rounds, which ran approximately 10 cycles each. TCRdb re-derived calls from the multiplex PCR reads in MiXCR, one entry per CDR3 protein. The sample holds more than 75,000 distinct CDR3 sequences, 72% seen once. The rearrangement links TRBV29-1 to TRBJ2-7; 9 nucleotides match TRBD1. The clonotype comes from a man between 40 and 49 years old with primary liver carcinoma and hepatitis B virus infection. The sample comprised liver tumor tissue from sampling region 1. Subset described: tumor region T1, superior pole. DNA for the CDR3: TGCAGCGCTCGACAGGGGGTCACCTACGAGCAGTACCTC. It yields the protein CSARQGVTYEQYL.